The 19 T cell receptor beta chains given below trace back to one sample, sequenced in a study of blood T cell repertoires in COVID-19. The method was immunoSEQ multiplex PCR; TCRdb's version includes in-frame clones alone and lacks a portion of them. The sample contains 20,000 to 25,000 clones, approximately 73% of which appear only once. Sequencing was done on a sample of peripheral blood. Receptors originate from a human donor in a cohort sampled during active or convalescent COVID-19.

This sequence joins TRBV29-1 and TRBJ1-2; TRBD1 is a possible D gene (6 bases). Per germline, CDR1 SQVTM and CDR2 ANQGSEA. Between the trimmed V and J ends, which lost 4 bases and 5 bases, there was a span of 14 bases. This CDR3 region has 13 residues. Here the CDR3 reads CSVVEGGIYGYTF. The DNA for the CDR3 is TGCAGCGTTGTGGAGGGGGGGATTTATGGCTACACCTTC.

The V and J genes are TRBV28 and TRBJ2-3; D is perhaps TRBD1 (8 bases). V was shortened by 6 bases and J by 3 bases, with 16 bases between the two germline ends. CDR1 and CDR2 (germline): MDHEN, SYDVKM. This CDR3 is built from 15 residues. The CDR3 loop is CASSRTGRATDTQYF. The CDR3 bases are TGTGCCAGCAGCAGGACAGGGAGGGCGACAGATACGCAGTATTTT.

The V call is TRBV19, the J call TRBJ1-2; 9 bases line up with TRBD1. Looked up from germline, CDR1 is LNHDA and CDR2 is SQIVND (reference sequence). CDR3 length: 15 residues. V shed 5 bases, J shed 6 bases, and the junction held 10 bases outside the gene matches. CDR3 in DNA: TGTGCCAGTAGTCGTCCCGGGACAGGGAGGAATGGCTACACCTTC. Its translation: CASSRPGTGRNGYTF.

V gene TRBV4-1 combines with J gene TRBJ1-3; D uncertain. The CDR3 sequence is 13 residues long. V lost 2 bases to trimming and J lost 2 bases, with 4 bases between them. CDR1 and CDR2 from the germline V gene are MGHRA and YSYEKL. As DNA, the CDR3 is TGCGCCAGCAGCCAATATACTGGAAACACCATATATTTT. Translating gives CASSQYTGNTIYF.

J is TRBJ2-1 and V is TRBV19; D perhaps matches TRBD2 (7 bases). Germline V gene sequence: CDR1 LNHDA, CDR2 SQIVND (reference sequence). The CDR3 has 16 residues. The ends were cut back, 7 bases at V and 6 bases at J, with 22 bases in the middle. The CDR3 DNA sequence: TGTGCCAGTACCCAGGAGGGGGGGAGGTTGGTCAATGAGCAGTTCTTC. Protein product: CASTQEGGRLVNEQFF.

This CDR3 is CASSVVPAGELFF. CDR3 in DNA: TGCGCCAGCAGTGTAGTACCGGCCGGGGAGCTGTTTTTT. The gene calls are TRBV10-1 and TRBJ2-2; D unresolved. Trimming removed 4 bases at V and 6 bases at J, with 9 bases between. The CDR3 is made up of 13 amino acids. Germline loops: CDR1 WNHNN, CDR2 SYGVQD (reference sequence).

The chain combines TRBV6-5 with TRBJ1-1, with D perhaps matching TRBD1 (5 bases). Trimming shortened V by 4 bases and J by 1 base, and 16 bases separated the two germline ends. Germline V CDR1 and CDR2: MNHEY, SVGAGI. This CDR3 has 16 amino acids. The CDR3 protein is CASSSHTQVTNTEAFF. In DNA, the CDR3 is TGTGCCAGCAGTTCACACACACAGGTTACGAACACTGAAGCTTTCTTT.

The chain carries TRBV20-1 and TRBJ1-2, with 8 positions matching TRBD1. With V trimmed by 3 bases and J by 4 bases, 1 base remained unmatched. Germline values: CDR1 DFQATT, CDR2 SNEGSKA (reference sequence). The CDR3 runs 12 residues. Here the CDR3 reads CSASDRGYGYTF. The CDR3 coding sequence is TGCAGTGCTAGTGACAGGGGCTATGGCTACACCTTC.

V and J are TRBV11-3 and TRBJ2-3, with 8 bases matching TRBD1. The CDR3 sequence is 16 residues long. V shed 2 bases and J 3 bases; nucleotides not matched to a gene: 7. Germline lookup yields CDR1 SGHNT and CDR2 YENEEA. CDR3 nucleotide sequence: TGTGCCAGCAGCTTACACGCAGGGGGCCCAACAGATACGCAGTATTTT. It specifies CASSLHAGGPTDTQYF.

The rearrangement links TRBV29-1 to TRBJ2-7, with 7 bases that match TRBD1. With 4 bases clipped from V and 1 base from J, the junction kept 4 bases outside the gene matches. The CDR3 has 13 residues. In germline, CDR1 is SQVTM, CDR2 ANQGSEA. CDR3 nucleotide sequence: TGCAGCGTTGTAACGGGACAGTCCTACGAGCAGTACGTC. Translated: CSVVTGQSYEQYV.

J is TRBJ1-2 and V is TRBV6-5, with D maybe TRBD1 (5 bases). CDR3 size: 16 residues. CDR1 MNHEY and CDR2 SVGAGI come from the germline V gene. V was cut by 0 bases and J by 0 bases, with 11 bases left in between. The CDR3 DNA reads TGTGCCAGCAGTTACTCGGGGCAGATCTCTAACTATGGCTACACCTTC. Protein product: CASSYSGQISNYGYTF.

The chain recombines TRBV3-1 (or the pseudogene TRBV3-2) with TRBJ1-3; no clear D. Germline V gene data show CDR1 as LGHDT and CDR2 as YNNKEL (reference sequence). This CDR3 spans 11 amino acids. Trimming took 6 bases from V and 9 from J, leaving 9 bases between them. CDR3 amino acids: CASSARGTIYF. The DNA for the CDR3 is TGTGCCAGCAGTGCCCGGGGCACCATATATTTT.

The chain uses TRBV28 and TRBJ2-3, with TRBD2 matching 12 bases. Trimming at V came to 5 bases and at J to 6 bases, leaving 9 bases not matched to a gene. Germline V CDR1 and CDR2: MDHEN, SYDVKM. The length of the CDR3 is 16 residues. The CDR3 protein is CASSPNLAGGRDTQYF. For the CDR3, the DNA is TGTGCCAGCAGTCCAAACCTAGCGGGGGGGCGTGATACGCAGTATTTT.

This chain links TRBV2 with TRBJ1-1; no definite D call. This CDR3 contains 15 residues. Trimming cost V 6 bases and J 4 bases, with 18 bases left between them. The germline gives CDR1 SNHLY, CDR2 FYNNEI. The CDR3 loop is CASSPERAPVTEAFF. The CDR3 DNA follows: TGTGCCAGCAGCCCCGAGAGGGCCCCGGTCACTGAAGCTTTCTTT.

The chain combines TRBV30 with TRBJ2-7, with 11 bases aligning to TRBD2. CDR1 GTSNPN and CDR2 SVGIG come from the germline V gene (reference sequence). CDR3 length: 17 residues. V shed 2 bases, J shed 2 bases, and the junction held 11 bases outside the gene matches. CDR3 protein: CAWSPRASGRNTYEQYF. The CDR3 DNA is TGTGCCTGGAGTCCCCGGGCTAGCGGGAGGAATACCTACGAGCAGTACTTC.

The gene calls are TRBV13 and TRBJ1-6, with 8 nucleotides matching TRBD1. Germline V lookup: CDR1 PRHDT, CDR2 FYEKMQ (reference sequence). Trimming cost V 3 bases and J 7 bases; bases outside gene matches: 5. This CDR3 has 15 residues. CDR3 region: CASSLTGDLNSPLHF. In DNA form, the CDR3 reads TGTGCCAGCAGCTTGACAGGGGATCTGAATTCACCCCTCCACTTT.

DNA of the CDR3: TGTGCCAGCCGACTAGCGGGGGGTCGGGCCGGGGAGCTGTTTTTT. Amino acids: CASRLAGGRAGELFF. The V call is TRBV6-6, the J call TRBJ2-2; 13 bases line up with TRBD2. The CDR3 is 15 residues long. Germline loops: CDR1 MNHNY, CDR2 SVGAGI (reference sequence). The junction had 6 bases not matched to a gene; V was cut back by 8 bases and J by 6 bases.

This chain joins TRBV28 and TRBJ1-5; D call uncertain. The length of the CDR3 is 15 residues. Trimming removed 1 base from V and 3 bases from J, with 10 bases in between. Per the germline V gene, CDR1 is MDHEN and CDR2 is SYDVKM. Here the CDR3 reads CASSLYLQYNQPQHF. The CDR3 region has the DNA TGTGCCAGCAGTTTATACCTACAGTACAATCAGCCCCAGCATTTT.

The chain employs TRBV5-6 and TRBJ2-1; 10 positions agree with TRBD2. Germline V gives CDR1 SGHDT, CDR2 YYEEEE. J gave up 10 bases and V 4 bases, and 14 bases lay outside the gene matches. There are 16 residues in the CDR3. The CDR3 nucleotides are TGTGCCAGCAGCGCTTACACTAGCGGGGCCTCCAAAGAGCAGTTCTTC. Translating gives CASSAYTSGASKEQFF.